These 22 T cell receptor beta chains were all obtained from the same sample, sequenced in a study of blood T cell repertoires in COVID-19. TCRdb keeps only in-frame clones here, not all; method: immunoSEQ multiplex PCR. The sample yields some 90,000 clones, about 88% seen once. The material sequenced was peripheral blood. Receptors originate from a man between 50 and 59 years old with acute or convalescent COVID-19.

The rearrangement links TRBV18 to TRBJ2-2, with D tentatively TRBD2 (6 bases). V was clipped by 5 bases and J by 2 bases, with 12 bases between them. Germline loops: CDR1 KGHSH, CDR2 LQKENI. The CDR3 consists of 15 residues. CDR3 DNA sequence: TGTGCCAGCTCAGAAACCGGGACTAACACCGGGGAGCTGTTTTTT. This sequence encodes CASSETGTNTGELFF. Complete variable domain (other parts from reference TRBV18 and TRBJ2-2): NAGVMQNPRHLVRRRGQEARLRCSPMKGHSHVYWYRQLPEEGLKFMVYLQKENIIDESGMPKERFSAEFPKEGPSILRIQQVVRGDSAAYFCASSETGTNTGELFFGEGSRLTVL.

This clone was seen only once. The chain has TRBV4-1 and TRBJ1-1; D possibly corresponds to TRBD1 (5 bases). The CDR3 length is 15 residues. Trimming removed 1 base from V and 0 bases from J, with 9 bases in between. Germline V gives CDR1 MGHRA, CDR2 YSYEKL. This CDR3 is CASSQGRGMNTEAFF. The CDR3 DNA is TGCGCCAGCAGCCAAGGGCGGGGGATGAACACTGAAGCTTTCTTT.

Details on this clone: Different DNA sequences within this sample yield the same CDR3. The chain joins TRBV28 to TRBJ1-5; the D is unclear. The CDR3 has 17 residues. V lost 6 bases and J 4 bases, leaving 22 bases between the germline ends. Germline CDR1 and CDR2: MDHEN and SYDVKM. The CDR3 DNA reads as TGTGCCAGCAGCCACACTGGGCCGTGGACTGATAATCAGCCCCAGCATTTT. This encodes CASSHTGPWTDNQPQHF. Full variable domain (rest looked up from reference TRBV28 and TRBJ1-5): DVKVTQSSRYLVKRTGEKVFLECVQDMDHENMFWYRQDPGLGLRLIYFSYDVKMKEKGDIPEGYSVSREKKERFSLILESASTNQTSMYLCASSHTGPWTDNQPQHFGDGTRLSIL.

The gene calls are TRBV7-9 and TRBJ1-5, with TRBD1 matching 7 bases. The V and J ends lost 3 bases and 2 bases, in that order; junction bases with no gene match: 1. Germline CDR1 and CDR2: SEHNR and FQNEAQ (reference sequence). This CDR3 spans 14 amino acids. CDR3 residues: CASSFGTGNQPQHF. The CDR3 bases are TGTGCCAGCAGCTTCGGGACAGGCAATCAGCCCCAGCATTTT.

This chain connects TRBV5-6 to TRBJ2-4; D is undetermined. CDR1 is SGHDT, CDR2 YYEEEE, per germline. The length of the CDR3 is 14 residues. The V and J ends lost 2 bases and 0 bases respectively, with 6 bases between them. CDR3: CASSFPIAKNIQYF. CDR3 DNA sequence: TGTGCCAGCAGCTTCCCCATAGCCAAAAACATTCAGTACTTC.

This clone was picked up one time. The J gene is TRBJ2-4, the V gene TRBV18; tentatively, D is TRBD2 (7 bases). V lost 3 bases and J 3 bases, leaving 15 bases between the germline ends. Germline loops: CDR1 KGHSH, CDR2 LQKENI. CDR3 length equals 16 residues. CDR3 region: CASSPGGPDYKNIQYF. CDR3 bases: TGTGCCAGCTCACCCGGGGGGCCAGATTACAAAAACATTCAGTACTTC.

This sequence joins TRBV7-2 and TRBJ1-5; D ambiguous. With 2 bases removed from V and 4 bases from J, the gap between germline ends came to 12 bases. The CDR3 runs 15 residues. The germline V gene encodes CDR1 SGHTA and CDR2 FQGNSA. The CDR3 region is CASSLYGQPNQPQHF. CDR3 nucleotide sequence: TGTGCCAGCAGCTTATATGGGCAGCCGAATCAGCCCCAGCATTTT.

This clone was detected only once. The V gene is TRBV7-9, the J gene TRBJ2-3, with 9 positions matching TRBD2. The CDR3 contains 15 residues. V dropped 6 bases and J dropped 4; count of bases not matched to a gene: 8. Germline CDR1 reads SEHNR; CDR2 reads FQNEAQ (reference sequence). The CDR3 reads CASSYSGGPSDTQYF. For the CDR3, the DNA is TGTGCCAGCAGTTATAGCGGGGGACCGTCAGATACGCAGTATTTT.

The J gene is TRBJ1-2, the V gene TRBV6-1, with D possibly TRBD1 on 6 matching bases. The germline V gene encodes CDR1 MNHNS and CDR2 SASEGT. The CDR3 is 13 amino acids. With 0 bases removed from V and 8 bases from J, the gap between germline ends came to 10 bases. The CDR3 sequence is CASSEAGGWGYTF. CDR3 DNA: TGTGCCAGCAGTGAAGCAGGGGGATGGGGCTACACCTTC.

The chain has TRBV28 and TRBJ2-5; possibly TRBD1 for D (5 bases). The ends were cut back, 3 bases at V and 2 bases at J, with 13 bases in the middle. The CDR3 extends over 15 amino acids. CDR1 and CDR2 (germline): MDHEN, SYDVKM. CDR3 loop: CASSFQGRLQETQYF. The CDR3 nucleotides are TGTGCCAGCAGTTTCCAGGGAAGATTACAAGAGACCCAGTACTTC.

The rearrangement links TRBV19 to TRBJ1-3, with D uncertain. V lost 7 bases, J lost 4 bases, and 14 bases lay in between. There are 14 residues in the CDR3. The V gene's germline CDR1 is LNHDA and CDR2 SQIVND (reference sequence). CDR3 bases: TGTGCCAGTACGGGGAATGTTCCCGGAAACACCATATATTTT. Protein sequence: CASTGNVPGNTIYF.

The V and J genes are TRBV10-2 and TRBJ1-6; D gene unclear. The V gene's germline CDR1 is WSHSY and CDR2 SAAADI. The CDR3 contains 12 residues. V lost 7 bases to trimming and J lost 3 bases, with 4 bases between them. The CDR3, as DNA: TGCGCCAGCACAGACTATAATTCACCCCTCCACTTT. It codes for CASTDYNSPLHF.

This chain joins TRBV4-2 and TRBJ1-2, with unresolved D. The CDR3 is 14 residues long. V was trimmed by 5 bases and J by 4 bases, leaving 14 bases between them. The germline gives CDR1 LGHNA, CDR2 YNFKEQ. CDR3 residues: CASSALEQLYGYTF. The CDR3 DNA follows: TGTGCCAGCAGCGCACTGGAACAGCTCTATGGCTACACCTTC.

CDR3 bases: TGCGCCAGCAGCTTGGGGCGGTCCCAAGAGACCCAGTACTTC. Amino acid sequence: CASSLGRSQETQYF. The V call is TRBV5-1, the J call TRBJ2-5; D is ambiguous. The CDR3 contains 14 residues. The germline V gene has CDR1 SGHRS and CDR2 YFSETQ. V lost 0 bases to trimming and J lost 1 base, with 7 bases between them.

The chain uses TRBV6-2 or TRBV6-3 and TRBJ2-7; D perhaps matches TRBD1 (5 bases). CDR1 is MNHEY, CDR2 SVGEGT, per germline. The CDR3 runs 12 residues. V lost 2 bases to trimming and J lost 6 bases, with 8 bases between them. CDR3 nucleotides: TGTGCCAGCAGTTACCGAAGGGGCGAGCAGTACGTC. Protein product: CASSYRRGEQYV.

The V and J genes are TRBV10-3 and TRBJ2-7, with 8 bases fitting TRBD1. The germline V gene encodes CDR1 ENHRY and CDR2 SYGVKD. CDR3 size: 16 residues. The J segment lost 3 bases and the V segment lost 6 bases, leaving 13 bases of the junction unmatched. The CDR3 sequence is CAIREKRTGPYYEQYV. CDR3 coding DNA: TGTGCCATCAGAGAGAAACGGACAGGGCCTTACTACGAGCAGTACGTC.

V gene TRBV7-9 combines with J gene TRBJ2-3; weak D call: TRBD1 (6 bases). CDR3 size: 15 residues. The ends were cut back, 11 bases at V and 2 bases at J, with 20 bases in the middle. CDR1 and CDR2 from the germline V gene are SEHNR and FQNEAQ (reference sequence). The CDR3, as DNA: TGTGCCGACAGGTCTGGCACAGGGCCCACAGATACGCAGTATTTT. Translation: CADRSGTGPTDTQYF.

The rearrangement uses TRBV5-4 and TRBJ2-5; 9 bases are a match to TRBD2. V shed 4 bases, J shed 2 bases, and the junction held 9 bases outside the gene matches. This CDR3 has 16 amino acids. Germline V gene data show CDR1 as SGHNT and CDR2 as YYREEE (reference sequence). CDR3: CASSTRGSGGQETQYF. For the CDR3, the DNA is TGTGCCAGCAGCACCAGGGGGAGCGGGGGGCAAGAGACCCAGTACTTC.

The gene calls are TRBV5-1 and TRBJ1-1; 12 bases align to TRBD1. Germline-derived CDR1 and CDR2 are SGHRS and YFSETQ. V gave up 5 bases and J gave up 5 bases; unmatched junction bases: 10. There are 16 residues in the CDR3. The CDR3 protein is CASRIGDRGLSTEAFF. The CDR3 DNA is TGCGCCAGCAGGATAGGGGACAGGGGGCTCAGTACTGAAGCTTTCTTT.

This chain connects TRBV6-1 to TRBJ1-4, with D unresolved. Trimming removed 3 bases from V and 8 bases from J, with 13 bases in between. There are 14 residues in the CDR3. CDR1 and CDR2 from the germline V gene are MNHNS and SASEGT. The CDR3 sequence: CASSESVPEEKLFF. In DNA, the CDR3 is TGTGCCAGCAGTGAGTCGGTTCCTGAGGAAAAACTGTTTTTT.

The gene calls are TRBV4-1 and TRBJ1-5; weak D call: TRBD1 (5 bases). The germline CDR1 and CDR2 sequences are MGHRA and YSYEKL. This CDR3 spans 15 amino acids. V was pared by 0 bases and J by 8 bases, with 14 bases between. CDR3 sequence (DNA): TGCGCCAGCAGCCAAGATTCGGGGGGTGGCAAGCCCCAGCATTTT. This gives the protein CASSQDSGGGKPQHF.

This sequence joins TRBV15 and TRBJ2-3; 7 nucleotides line up with TRBD2. There are 18 residues in the CDR3. The V and J ends lost 1 base and 1 base, in that order; junction bases with no gene match: 11. Germline V gives CDR1 LNHNV, CDR2 YYDKDF (reference sequence). CDR3 DNA: TGTGCCACCAGCAGAGGTCTAGCGGCAACTATACGCACAGATACGCAGTATTTT. It translates to CATSRGLAATIRTDTQYF.